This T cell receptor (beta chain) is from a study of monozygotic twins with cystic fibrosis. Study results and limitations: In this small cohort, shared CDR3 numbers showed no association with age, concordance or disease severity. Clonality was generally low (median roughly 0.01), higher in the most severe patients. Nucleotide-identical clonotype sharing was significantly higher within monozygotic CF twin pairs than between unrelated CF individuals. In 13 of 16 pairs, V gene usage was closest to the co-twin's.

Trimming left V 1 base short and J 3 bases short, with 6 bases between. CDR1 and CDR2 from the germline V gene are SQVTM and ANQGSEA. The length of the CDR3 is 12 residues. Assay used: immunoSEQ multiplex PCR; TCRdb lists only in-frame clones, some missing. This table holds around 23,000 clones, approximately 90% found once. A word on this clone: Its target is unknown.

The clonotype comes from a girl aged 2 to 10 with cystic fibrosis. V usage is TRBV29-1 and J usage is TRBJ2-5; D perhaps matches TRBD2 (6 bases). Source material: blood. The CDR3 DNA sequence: TGCAGCGTTGAAGGCGGGGAAGAGACCCAGTACTTC. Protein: CSVEGGEETQYF.